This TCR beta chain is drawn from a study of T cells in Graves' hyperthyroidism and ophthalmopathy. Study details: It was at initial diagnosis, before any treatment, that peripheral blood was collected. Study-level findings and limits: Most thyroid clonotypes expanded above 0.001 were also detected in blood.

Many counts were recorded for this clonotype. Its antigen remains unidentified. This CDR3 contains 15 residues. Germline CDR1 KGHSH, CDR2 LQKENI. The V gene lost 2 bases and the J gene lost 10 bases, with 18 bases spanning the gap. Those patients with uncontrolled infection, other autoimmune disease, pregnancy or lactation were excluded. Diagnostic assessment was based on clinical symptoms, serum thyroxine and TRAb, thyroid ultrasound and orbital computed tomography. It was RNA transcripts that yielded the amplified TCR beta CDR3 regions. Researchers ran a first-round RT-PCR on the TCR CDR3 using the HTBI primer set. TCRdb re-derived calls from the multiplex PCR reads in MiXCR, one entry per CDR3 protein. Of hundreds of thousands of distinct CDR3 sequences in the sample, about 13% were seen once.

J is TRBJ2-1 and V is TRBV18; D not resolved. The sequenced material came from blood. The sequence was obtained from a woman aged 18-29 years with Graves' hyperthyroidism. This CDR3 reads CASSPLSLSPREQFF. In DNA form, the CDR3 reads TGTGCCAGCTCACCATTAAGTTTATCTCCCCGGGAGCAGTTCTTC.